The 3 T cell receptor beta chains given below trace back to one sample, sequenced in a study of lymphopenia after photon versus proton radiotherapy. Repertoires were generated with immunoSEQ multiplex PCR, while TCRdb's copy carries only in-frame clones and drops some. The table has just over 30,000 clones, 94% seen once. Sequencing was performed on peripheral blood, taken from a patient treated with photon-based radiotherapy. Receptors originate from a woman aged 50 to 65 with cholangiocarcinoma.

The chain joins TRBV10-1 to TRBJ1-1, with D hard to call. Germline CDR1 WNHNN, CDR2 SYGVQD (reference sequence). The CDR3 contains 13 residues. Trimming shortened V by 8 bases and J by 7 bases, and 17 bases separated the two germline ends. Here the CDR3 DNA reads TGCGCCAGCGGGAGCAGTTCCCTTGATGAAGCTTTCTTT. Its protein product is CASGSSSLDEAFF.

The chain joins TRBV7-2 to TRBJ1-3; possibly TRBD1 for D (6 bases). Trimming stripped 1 base from V and 4 bases from J, with 14 bases between. Germline V gene data show CDR1 as SGHTA and CDR2 as FQGNSA. The CDR3 totals 16 residues. The CDR3 DNA sequence: TGTGCCAGCAGCTTAGGGGGGAGACAGGCCGGAAACACCATATATTTT. Amino acid sequence: CASSLGGRQAGNTIYF.

The CDR3 DNA reads TGTGCCAGCAGTTACTCCCAGGGAACTAACTATGGCTACACCTTC. Its translation is CASSYSQGTNYGYTF. V gene TRBV6-6 combines with J gene TRBJ1-2; the D gene is possibly TRBD1 (5 bases). The CDR3 extends over 15 amino acids. V was shortened by 0 bases and J by 0 bases, with 8 bases between the two germline ends. CDR1 MNHNY and CDR2 SVGAGI come from the germline V gene (reference sequence).